These 17 T cell receptor beta chains came from one sample sequenced in a study of CD8+ T cells in alopecia areata. RNA extraction and reverse transcription yielded cDNA as sequencing template. Assay used: immunoSEQ multiplex PCR; TCRdb lists only in-frame clones, some missing. Of about 98,000 clones in the sample, about 40% were seen once. Material: CD4+ T cells sorted from blood. These receptors were obtained from a human donor with alopecia areata.

The rearrangement links TRBV27 to TRBJ2-7; D gene uncertain. The CDR3 covers 15 residues. Germline V gives CDR1 MNHEY, CDR2 SMNVEV (reference sequence). The V and J ends lost 2 bases and 0 bases respectively, with 11 bases between them. DNA for the CDR3: TGTGCCAGCAGTTTAAGTCAACACCGCTCCTACGAGCAGTACTTC. It translates to CASSLSQHRSYEQYF.

The chain joins TRBV23-1 to TRBJ2-7, with unresolved D. TRBV23-1 belongs to the ORF category, with a function that is uncertain. The CDR3 runs to 8 residues. The V end lost 10 bases, the J end lost 2 bases, and 0 bases lay between the germline ends. The CDR3 DNA sequence: TGCGCCACCTACGAGCAGTACTTC. It translates to CATYEQYF.

This chain joins TRBV7-2 and TRBJ2-3; possible D gene TRBD1, 5 bases. Looked up from germline, CDR1 is SGHTA and CDR2 is FQGNSA. V shed 2 bases and J shed 0 bases, with 9 bases lying between them. CDR3 length: 15 residues. The CDR3 coding sequence is TGTGCCAGCAGCTTACAAGGGGCTAGCACAGATACGCAGTATTTT. This codes for CASSLQGASTDTQYF.

A few counts support this clone. The genes are TRBV29-1 and TRBJ1-3, with 7 bases lining up with TRBD1. Trimming removed 4 bases from V and 2 bases from J; junction bases left unmatched: 2. The V gene's germline CDR1 is SQVTM and CDR2 ANQGSEA. CDR3 length: 13 residues. The CDR3 region is CSVAGTAGNTIYF. As DNA, the CDR3 is TGCAGCGTTGCTGGGACAGCTGGAAACACCATATATTTT. The full variable domain, completed using reference TRBV29-1 and TRBJ1-3, is SAVISQKPSRDICQRGTSLTIQCQVDSQVTMMFWYRQQPGQSLTLIATANQGSEATYESGFVIDKFPISRPNLTFSTLTVSNMSPEDSSIYLCSVAGTAGNTIYFGEGSWLTVV.

This chain links TRBV23-1 with TRBJ2-3; D call uncertain. TRBV23-1 is classed as an ORF, of uncertain function. The CDR3 consists of 17 residues. With 1 base removed from V and 5 bases from J, the gap between germline ends came to 19 bases. CDR3 sequence: CASSQFPSPYVLDTQYF. The CDR3 DNA follows: TGCGCCAGCAGTCAATTTCCCAGCCCCTACGTCCTAGATACGCAGTATTTT.

V usage is TRBV30 and J usage is TRBJ1-5, with D possibly being TRBD1 (6 bases). V lost 5 bases, J lost 3 bases, and 11 bases lay in between. Germline V CDR1 and CDR2: GTSNPN, SVGIG (reference sequence). This CDR3 region has 13 residues. The DNA of the CDR3 is TGTGCCTGGGATACAGGGCACAATCAGCCCCAGCATTTT. Translating it yields CAWDTGHNQPQHF.

This clone has just a few counts. V usage is TRBV29-1 and J usage is TRBJ2-1, with a possible D match to TRBD2 (7 bases). Germline V lookup: CDR1 SQVTM, CDR2 ANQGSEA. V was clipped by 5 bases and J by 6 bases, with 17 bases between them. This CDR3 spans 14 amino acids. CDR3 in amino acids: CSVSKGGEFNEQFF. The CDR3 DNA sequence: TGCAGCGTTTCCAAGGGGGGGGAATTCAATGAGCAGTTCTTC.

The genes are TRBV4-1 and TRBJ2-5; D remains ambiguous. The CDR3 runs 13 residues. V lost 1 base and J lost 3, with 6 bases in between. The V gene's germline CDR1 is MGHRA and CDR2 YSYEKL. The DNA of the CDR3 is TGCGCCAGCAGCCAAGGCGCCGAAGAGACCCAGTACTTC. As protein: CASSQGAEETQYF.

The rearrangement links TRBV30 to TRBJ2-1; unclear D gene. The CDR3 has 13 residues. The V end lost 3 bases, the J end lost 0 bases, and 6 bases lay between the germline ends. Germline V CDR1 and CDR2: GTSNPN, SVGIG (reference sequence). The CDR3, as DNA: TGTGCCTGGAGAGTCAGCTCCTACAATGAGCAGTTCTTC. Amino acids: CAWRVSSYNEQFF.

The V gene is TRBV5-1, the J gene TRBJ2-5; no firm D call. Trimming stripped 0 bases from V and 3 bases from J, with 9 bases between. Germline CDR1 reads SGHRS; CDR2 reads YFSETQ. This CDR3 is 14 amino acids long. The CDR3 spells CASSLEVQKETQYF. For the CDR3, the DNA is TGCGCCAGCAGCTTGGAGGTACAGAAAGAGACCCAGTACTTC.

The V and J genes are TRBV5-8 and TRBJ2-3; the D is unclear. CDR3 size: 16 residues. The V gene lost 4 bases and the J gene lost 8 bases, with 23 bases spanning the gap. Per the germline V gene, CDR1 is SGHTS and CDR2 is YDEGEE. This CDR3 reads CASSDFLLSPRITQYF. The CDR3 DNA follows: TGTGCCAGCAGCGACTTCCTCCTCTCCCCCCGCATTACGCAGTATTTT.

This clone was observed a few times. J is TRBJ2-3 and V is TRBV30; perhaps TRBD1 as D (5 bases). This CDR3 contains 14 residues. Germline-derived CDR1 and CDR2 are GTSNPN and SVGIG (reference sequence). V was pared by 3 bases and J by 1 base, with 11 bases between. In DNA form, the CDR3 reads TGTGCCTGGAGGATCAGCAGGGGCACAGATACGCAGTATTTT. This sequence encodes CAWRISRGTDTQYF. Looking up the rest from reference TRBV30 and TRBJ2-3 gives the full variable domain: SQTIHQWPATLVQPVGSPLSLECTVEGTSNPNLYWYRQAAGRGLQLLFYSVGIGQISSEVPQNLSASRPQDRQFILSSKKLLLSDSGFYLCAWRISRGTDTQYFGPGTRLTVL.

This clone was counted between two and nine times. V is TRBV18 and J is TRBJ1-1; the D is unclear. Germline CDR1 and CDR2: KGHSH and LQKENI. V lost 4 bases and J 4 bases, leaving 7 bases between the germline ends. The CDR3 has 12 amino acids. The CDR3 coding sequence is TGTGCCAGCTCACGAGAAGGCACTGAAGCTTTCTTT. It codes for CASSREGTEAFF.

The rearrangement joins TRBV30 to TRBJ2-1, with D unclear. V lost 0 bases to trimming and J lost 9 bases, with 9 bases between them. The CDR3 consists of 12 residues. Germline-derived CDR1 and CDR2 are GTSNPN and SVGIG (reference sequence). Here the CDR3 DNA reads TGTGCCTGGAGTGTCTCAGTTGTTGAGCAGTTCTTC. Translated, it gives CAWSVSVVEQFF. Looking up the rest from reference TRBV30 and TRBJ2-1 gives the full variable domain: SQTIHQWPATLVQPVGSPLSLECTVEGTSNPNLYWYRQAAGRGLQLLFYSVGIGQISSEVPQNLSASRPQDRQFILSSKKLLLSDSGFYLCAWSVSVVEQFFGPGTRLTVL.

In DNA, the CDR3 is TGCGCCAGCAGCCAAGATCGGGCCGGTCTCAATGAGCAGTTCTTC. Protein: CASSQDRAGLNEQFF. This chain joins TRBV4-1 and TRBJ2-1; D gene uncertain. Trimming removed 0 bases at V and 6 bases at J, with 12 bases between. The germline V gene encodes CDR1 MGHRA and CDR2 YSYEKL. The CDR3 is 15 amino acids.

Note on this clone: A read error may produce the germline difference seen at one junction end. CDR3 DNA sequence: TGTGCCAGCAGTGAAGACTACAGGGCCTCGAGATTC. Protein: CASSEDYRASRF. The chain recombines TRBV2 with TRBJ2-7, with a tentative D call TRBD1 (6 bases). The germline V gene encodes CDR1 SNHLY and CDR2 FYNNEI. CDR3 length: 12 amino acids.

The rearrangement links TRBV30 to TRBJ2-1, with TRBD2 identical over 12 bases. Germline CDR1 is GTSNPN and CDR2 is SVGIG (reference sequence). The CDR3 runs to 12 residues. J gave up 9 bases and V 5 bases, and 2 bases lay outside the gene matches. CDR3 DNA: TGTGCCTGGTCTAGCGGGAGGGTTGAGCAGTTCTTC. This codes for CAWSSGRVEQFF.